These T cell receptor beta chains were read from a single sample in a study of blood T cell repertoires in COVID-19. Only in-frame clones appear in the TCRdb table, and some are missing; sequencing was by immunoSEQ multiplex PCR. The sample lists a few hundred thousand clones, 65% to 85% occurring once. The sequenced sample consisted of PBMCs or T cells enriched from blood (not recorded which). These receptor sequences come from a man over 45 who had recovered from COVID-19. The CDR3 runs from the conserved cysteine through the conserved F or W. Each record gives: J gene, D gene, clone size, V gene, CDR3 protein, CDR3 DNA. A D gene is named only where the DNA matches it firmly. For some rows the clone size is stated as once, few or many, or as a class when expanded; others skip it.

>TRBJ2-2|.|.|TRBV7-2
CASSLSRGYTGELFF
TGTGCCAGCAGCTTATCAAGAGGGTACACCGGGGAGCTGTTTTTT
>TRBJ2-7|TRBD2|.|TRBV4-1
CASSQEQAGGFYEQYF
TGCGCCAGCAGCCAAGAACAAGCGGGAGGGTTCTACGAGCAGTACTTC
>TRBJ2-7|TRBD1|.|TRBV18
CASSWTGGAGEQYF
TGTGCCAGCTCTTGGACAGGGGGCGCGGGGGAGCAGTACTTC
>TRBJ2-7|.|few|TRBV3-1/TRBV3-2
CASSRQSYEQYF
TGTGCCAGCAGCCGACAATCCTACGAGCAGTACTTC
>TRBJ2-4|TRBD1|.|TRBV7-3
CASSFRDRGLAKNIQYF
TGTGCCAGCAGCTTCCGAGACAGGGGTTTAGCCAAAAACATTCAGTACTTC
>TRBJ1-1|.|.|TRBV30
CAWSGEVPNTEAFF
TGTGCCTGGAGTGGAGAGGTACCTAATACTGAAGCTTTCTTT
>TRBJ2-2|.|once|TRBV2
CASSALEGTGELFF
TGTGCCAGCAGTGCTCTAGAAGGCACCGGGGAGCTGTTTTTT
>TRBJ2-5|.|.|TRBV7-9
CASNGRGETQYF
TGTGCCAGCAACGGAAGAGGGGAGACCCAGTACTTC
>TRBJ1-6|.|.|TRBV10-2
CATTRGNSPLHF
TGCGCCACCACCCGGGGGAATTCACCCCTCCACTTT
>TRBJ2-1|TRBD2|once|TRBV10-1
CASSAGGSYNEQFF
TGCGCCAGCAGTGCGGGAGGCTCATACAATGAGCAGTTCTTC
>TRBJ2-7|TRBD2|.|TRBV7-2
CASSQGLAGIGEQYF
TGTGCCAGCAGCCAAGGACTAGCGGGAATAGGCGAGCAGTACTTC
>TRBJ1-2|.|.|TRBV19
CASSAEDYGYTF
TGTGCCAGTAGTGCGGAGGACTATGGCTACACCTTC
>TRBJ2-5|TRBD1|.|TRBV28
CASNDRGWGETQYF
TGTGCCAGCAACGACAGGGGTTGGGGAGAGACCCAGTACTTC
>TRBJ1-2|.|.|TRBV6-5
CASSYEGHRRGGYTF
TGTGCCAGCAGTTACGAAGGACACCGGAGGGGTGGCTACACCTTC
>TRBJ2-1|TRBD1|.|TRBV3-1/TRBV3-2
CASSQGQGGYNEQFF
TGTGCCAGCAGCCAAGGACAGGGTGGTTACAATGAGCAGTTCTTC
>TRBJ2-2|TRBD2|.|TRBV7-3
CASSSIAGVGTGELFF
TGTGCCAGCAGCTCGATAGCGGGAGTTGGAACCGGGGAGCTGTTTTTT
>TRBJ1-5|.|once|TRBV19
CASTNGGGSQPQHF
TGTGCCAGTACTAATGGGGGGGGCAGTCAGCCCCAGCATTTT
>TRBJ2-7|TRBD2|.|TRBV7-2
CASSQRLEVAGERLYEQYF
TGTGCCAGCAGCCAGAGGCTCGAGGTAGCGGGAGAAAGGCTGTACGAGCAGTACTTC
>TRBJ2-7|TRBD2|.|TRBV10-3
CATRSSGATNEQYF
TGTGCCACCAGATCAAGCGGGGCCACAAACGAGCAGTACTTC
>TRBJ1-1|.|.|TRBV10-1
CASSGQTSTEAFF
TGCGCCAGCAGTGGACAGACAAGCACTGAAGCTTTCTTT
>TRBJ2-1|.|.|TRBV5-4
CASSDPGAYNEQFF
TGTGCCAGCAGCGACCCCGGGGCCTACAATGAGCAGTTCTTC
>TRBJ2-7|TRBD1|.|TRBV27
CASSPGTGGREQYF
TGTGCCAGCAGTCCCGGGACAGGGGGCCGCGAGCAGTACTTC
>TRBJ1-5|.|.|TRBV12-3/TRBV12-4
CATGDGGQPQHF
TGTGCCACAGGGGATGGTGGTCAGCCCCAGCATTTT
>TRBJ1-2|TRBD1|few|TRBV6-5
CANLPVAGTEYGYTF
TGTGCCAACCTACCCGTTGCCGGGACAGAGTATGGCTACACCTTC
>TRBJ1-1|TRBD1|.|TRBV11-2
CASSLAGTVLGAFF
TGTGCCAGCAGCTTAGCCGGGACAGTTTTGGGAGCTTTCTTT
>TRBJ2-2|TRBD1|.|TRBV11-2
CASMGQWNTGELFF
TGTGCCAGCATGGGACAGTGGAACACCGGGGAGCTGTTTTTT
>TRBJ1-1|TRBD1|.|TRBV15
CATSNGTVLTGRTEAFF
TGTGCCACCAGCAATGGGACAGTTCTGACAGGGCGCACTGAAGCTTTCTTT
>TRBJ2-1|TRBD1|.|TRBV10-1
CASRRDRDDEQFF
TGCGCCAGCAGGCGGGACAGGGACGATGAGCAGTTCTTC
>TRBJ2-7|TRBD2|.|TRBV5-1
CASSFRTSGDEQYF
TGCGCCAGCAGCTTTAGGACTAGCGGAGACGAGCAGTACTTC
>TRBJ1-2|.|.|TRBV28
CASSLLSGLDYGYTF
TGTGCCAGCAGTTTATTATCGGGACTCGACTATGGCTACACCTTC
>TRBJ2-3|TRBD2|.|TRBV2
CASRAGASTDTQYF
TGTGCCAGCAGGGCGGGAGCCAGCACAGATACGCAGTATTTT
>TRBJ2-7|TRBD1|few|TRBV6-2/TRBV6-3
CASSTGTESYEQYF
TGTGCCAGCAGCACAGGGACAGAGTCCTACGAGCAGTACTTC
>TRBJ2-3|.|.|TRBV5-1
CASSWVPSSTDTQYF
TGCGCCAGCAGCTGGGTGCCTAGTAGCACAGATACGCAGTATTTT
>TRBJ2-7|TRBD1|many|TRBV5-1
CASSFYGQAYEQYF
TGCGCCAGCAGCTTCTACGGACAGGCCTACGAGCAGTACTTC
>TRBJ2-5|.|.|TRBV7-3
CASSRMPGETQYF
TGTGCCAGCAGCCGGATGCCGGGGGAGACCCAGTACTTC
>TRBJ2-3|TRBD2|.|TRBV12-5
CASGYGRTDTQYF
TGTGCTAGTGGCTACGGGAGGACAGATACGCAGTATTTT
>TRBJ2-7|TRBD2|few|TRBV7-2
CASSNYRLAAREQYF
TGTGCCAGCAGCAACTACCGGCTAGCGGCGCGCGAGCAGTACTTC
>TRBJ1-3|TRBD1|.|TRBV3-1/TRBV3-2
CASSRQGSGNTIYF
TGTGCCAGCAGCCGACAGGGCTCTGGAAACACCATATATTTT
>TRBJ1-6|.|.|TRBV6-6
CASSYPEAGSPLHF
TGTGCCAGCAGTTACCCGGAAGCGGGTTCACCCCTCCACTTT
>TRBJ2-7|TRBD2|.|TRBV7-2
CASSLATRTSGRPF
TGTGCCAGCAGCTTAGCGACCAGGACTAGCGGGAGACCCTTC
>TRBJ1-2|.|.|TRBV7-8
CASSLAGIYGYTF
TGTGCCAGCAGCTTAGCGGGCATCTATGGCTACACCTTC
>TRBJ2-3|TRBD2|.|TRBV29-1
CSVTGTIMEDTQYF
TGCAGCGTTACCGGGACTATCATGGAGGATACGCAGTATTTT
>TRBJ2-7|.|.|TRBV28
CASRVPGGKTYEQYF
TGTGCCAGCAGGGTCCCTGGGGGCAAGACTTACGAGCAGTACTTC
>TRBJ1-1|.|.|TRBV27
CASFPRSPNTEAFF
TGTGCCAGCTTTCCTCGGAGCCCGAACACTGAAGCTTTCTTT
>TRBJ2-1|TRBD2|.|TRBV5-4
CASSLASGRAGRNEQFF
TGTGCCAGCAGCTTGGCTAGCGGGAGGGCCGGGAGGAATGAGCAGTTCTTC
>TRBJ1-2|TRBD1|once|TRBV9
CASSARQGAEYGYTF
TGTGCCAGCAGCGCCCGACAGGGGGCGGAGTATGGCTACACCTTC
>TRBJ2-4|.|.|TRBV19
CASSQGVNLAKNIQYF
TGTGCCAGTAGTCAAGGGGTAAATCTAGCCAAAAACATTCAGTACTTC
>TRBJ1-5|TRBD1|.|TRBV5-1
CASSPGTGYNQPQHF
TGCGCCAGCAGCCCCGGGACAGGGTACAATCAGCCCCAGCATTTT
>TRBJ2-1|.|.|TRBV5-1
CASSFVLAYNEQFF
TGCGCCAGCAGCTTTGTCCTAGCCTACAATGAGCAGTTCTTC